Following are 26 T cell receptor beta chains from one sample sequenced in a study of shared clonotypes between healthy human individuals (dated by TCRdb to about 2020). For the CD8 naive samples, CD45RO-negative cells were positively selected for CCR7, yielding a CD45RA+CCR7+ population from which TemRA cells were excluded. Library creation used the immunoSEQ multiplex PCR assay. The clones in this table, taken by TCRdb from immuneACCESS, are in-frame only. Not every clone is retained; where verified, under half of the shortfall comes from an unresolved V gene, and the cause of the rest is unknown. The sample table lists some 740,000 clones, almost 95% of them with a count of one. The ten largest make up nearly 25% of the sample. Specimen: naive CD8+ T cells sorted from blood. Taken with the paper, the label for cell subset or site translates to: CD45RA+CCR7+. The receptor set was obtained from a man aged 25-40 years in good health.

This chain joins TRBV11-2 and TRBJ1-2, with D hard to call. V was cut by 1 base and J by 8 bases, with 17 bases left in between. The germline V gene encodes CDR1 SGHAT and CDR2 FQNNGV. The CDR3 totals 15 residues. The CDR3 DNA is TGTGCCAGCAGCTTAGCACCAGCACCTTTCGGGGGCTACACCTTC. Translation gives CASSLAPAPFGGYTF.

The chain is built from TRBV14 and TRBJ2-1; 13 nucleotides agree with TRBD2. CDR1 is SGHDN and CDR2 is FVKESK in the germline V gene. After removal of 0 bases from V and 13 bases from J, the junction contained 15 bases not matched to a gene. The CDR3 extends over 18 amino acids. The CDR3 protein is CASSQDRWGTSGKGNQFF. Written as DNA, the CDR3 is TGTGCCAGCAGCCAAGATAGATGGGGGACTAGCGGGAAGGGGAATCAGTTCTTC. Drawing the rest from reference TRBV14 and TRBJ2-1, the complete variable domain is EAGVTQFPSHSVIEKGQTVTLRCDPISGHDNLYWYRRVMGKEIKFLLHFVKESKQDESGMPNNRFLAERTGGTYSTLKVQPAELEDSGVYFCASSQDRWGTSGKGNQFFGPGTRLTVL.

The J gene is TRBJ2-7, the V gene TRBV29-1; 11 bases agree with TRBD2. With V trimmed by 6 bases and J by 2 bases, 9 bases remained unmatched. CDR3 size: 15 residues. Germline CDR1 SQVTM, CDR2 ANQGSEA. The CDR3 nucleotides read TGCAGCGTGAGGGCCCCACTAGCGGGAGCCTACGAGCAGTACTTC. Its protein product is CSVRAPLAGAYEQYF.

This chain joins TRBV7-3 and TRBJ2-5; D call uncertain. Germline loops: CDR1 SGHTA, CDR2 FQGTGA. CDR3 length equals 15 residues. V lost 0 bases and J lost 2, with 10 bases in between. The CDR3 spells CASSLTGRQQETQYF. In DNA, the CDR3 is TGTGCCAGCAGCTTAACGGGTCGGCAGCAAGAGACCCAGTACTTC.

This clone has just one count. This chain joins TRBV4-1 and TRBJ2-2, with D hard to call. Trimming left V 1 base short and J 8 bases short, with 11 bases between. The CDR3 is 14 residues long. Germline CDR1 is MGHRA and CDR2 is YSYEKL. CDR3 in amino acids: CASSQGRWVGELFF. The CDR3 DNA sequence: TGCGCCAGCAGCCAAGGTCGGTGGGTAGGGGAGCTGTTTTTT.

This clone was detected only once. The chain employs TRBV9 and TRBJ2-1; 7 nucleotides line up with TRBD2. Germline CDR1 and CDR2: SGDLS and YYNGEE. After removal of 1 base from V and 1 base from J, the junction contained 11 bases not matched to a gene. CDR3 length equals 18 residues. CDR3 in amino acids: CASSVIPHSSGSYNEQFF. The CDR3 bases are TGTGCCAGCAGCGTAATTCCCCACTCTAGCGGATCCTACAATGAGCAGTTCTTC.

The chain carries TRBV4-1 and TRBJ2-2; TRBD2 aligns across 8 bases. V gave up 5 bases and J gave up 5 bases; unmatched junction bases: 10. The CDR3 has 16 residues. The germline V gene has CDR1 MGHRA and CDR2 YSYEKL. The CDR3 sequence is CASSLPLAGRTGELFF. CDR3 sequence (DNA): TGCGCCAGCAGCTTACCCTTAGCGGGACGGACCGGGGAGCTGTTTTTT.

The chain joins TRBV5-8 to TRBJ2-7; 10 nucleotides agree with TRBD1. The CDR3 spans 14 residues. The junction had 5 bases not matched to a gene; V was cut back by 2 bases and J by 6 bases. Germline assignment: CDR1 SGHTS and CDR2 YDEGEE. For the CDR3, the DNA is TGTGCCAGCAGCTTTCGGACAGGGGGAGGCGAGCAGTACTTC. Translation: CASSFRTGGGEQYF. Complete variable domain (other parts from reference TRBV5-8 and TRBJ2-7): EAGVTQSPTHLIKTRGQQATLRCSPISGHTSVYWYQQALGLGLQFLLWYDEGEERNRGNFPPRFSGRQFPNYSSELNVNALELEDSALYLCASSFRTGGGEQYFGPGTRLTVT.

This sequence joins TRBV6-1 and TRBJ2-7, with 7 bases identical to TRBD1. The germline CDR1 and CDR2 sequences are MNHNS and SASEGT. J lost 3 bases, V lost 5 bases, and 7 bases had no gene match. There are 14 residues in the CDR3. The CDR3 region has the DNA TGTGCCAGCAGTCCAACCGGGACAGACTACGAGCAGTACTTC. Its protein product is CASSPTGTDYEQYF.

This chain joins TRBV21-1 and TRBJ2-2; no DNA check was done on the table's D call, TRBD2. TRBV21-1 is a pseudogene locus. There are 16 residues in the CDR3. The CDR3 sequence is CASRGRCGRYTGELFF. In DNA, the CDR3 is TGTGCCAGCAGGGGGAGGTGCGGGAGGTACACCGGGGAGCTGTTTTTT.

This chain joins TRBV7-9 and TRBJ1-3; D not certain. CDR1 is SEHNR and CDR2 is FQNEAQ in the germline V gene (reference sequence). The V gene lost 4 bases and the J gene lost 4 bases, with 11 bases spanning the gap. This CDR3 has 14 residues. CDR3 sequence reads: CASSSVPQGNTIYF. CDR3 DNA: TGTGCCAGCAGCTCGGTACCCCAAGGAAACACCATATATTTT.

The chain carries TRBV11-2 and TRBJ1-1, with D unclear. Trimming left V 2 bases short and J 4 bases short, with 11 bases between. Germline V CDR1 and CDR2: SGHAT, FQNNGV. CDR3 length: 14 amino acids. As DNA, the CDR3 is TGTGCCAGCAGCTTATGGACCGCGACCACTGAAGCTTTCTTT. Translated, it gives CASSLWTATTEAFF.

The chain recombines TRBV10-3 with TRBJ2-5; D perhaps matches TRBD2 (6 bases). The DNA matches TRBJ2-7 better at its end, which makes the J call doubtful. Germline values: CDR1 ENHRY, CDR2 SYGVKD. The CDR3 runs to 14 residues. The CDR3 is CATEESREAGEQYF. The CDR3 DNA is TGTGCCACCGAGGAATCCAGGGAAGCGGGCGAGCAGTACTTC.

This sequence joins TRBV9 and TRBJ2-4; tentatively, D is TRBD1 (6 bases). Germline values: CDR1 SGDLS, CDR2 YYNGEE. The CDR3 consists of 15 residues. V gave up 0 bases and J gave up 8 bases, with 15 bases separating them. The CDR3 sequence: CASSVGSGQIDIQYF. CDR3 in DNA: TGTGCCAGCAGCGTAGGGTCGGGACAAATAGACATTCAGTACTTC.

CDR3 residues: CSVEQGFEEKLFF. DNA for the CDR3: TGCAGCGTTGAACAGGGGTTTGAAGAAAAACTGTTTTTT. The chain has TRBV29-1 and TRBJ1-4, with D possibly TRBD1 on 6 matching bases. Trimming took 2 bases from V and 8 from J, leaving 12 bases between them. CDR3 length: 13 amino acids. Germline V CDR1 and CDR2: SQVTM, ANQGSEA.

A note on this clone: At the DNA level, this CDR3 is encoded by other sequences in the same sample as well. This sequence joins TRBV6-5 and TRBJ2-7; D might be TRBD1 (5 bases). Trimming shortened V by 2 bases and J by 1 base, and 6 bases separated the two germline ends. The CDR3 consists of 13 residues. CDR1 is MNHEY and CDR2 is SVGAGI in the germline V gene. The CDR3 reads CASSYRGSYEQYF. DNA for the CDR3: TGTGCCAGCAGTTACAGGGGTTCCTACGAGCAGTACTTC.

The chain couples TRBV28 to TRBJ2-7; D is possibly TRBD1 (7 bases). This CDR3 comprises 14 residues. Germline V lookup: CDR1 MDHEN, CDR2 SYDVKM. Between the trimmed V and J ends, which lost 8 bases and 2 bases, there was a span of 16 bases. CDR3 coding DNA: TGTGCCAGCGGACAGGCAGGGAGGCCCTACGAGCAGTACTTC. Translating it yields CASGQAGRPYEQYF.

This CDR3 is CAIGTSNYEQYF. CDR3 sequence (DNA): TGTGCCATCGGGACTAGCAACTACGAGCAGTACTTC. The chain combines TRBV10-3 with TRBJ2-7; 9 nucleotides match TRBD2. J was trimmed by 3 bases and V by 8 bases; bases with no gene match: 2. The CDR3 has 12 amino acids. Germline loops: CDR1 ENHRY, CDR2 SYGVKD.

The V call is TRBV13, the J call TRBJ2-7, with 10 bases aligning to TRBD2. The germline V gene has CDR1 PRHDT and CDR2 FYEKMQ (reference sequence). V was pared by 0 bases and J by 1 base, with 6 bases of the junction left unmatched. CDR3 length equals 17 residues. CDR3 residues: CASSLGSSGSRSYEQYF. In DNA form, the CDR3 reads TGTGCCAGCAGCTTAGGATCTAGCGGGAGTAGGTCCTACGAGCAGTACTTC.

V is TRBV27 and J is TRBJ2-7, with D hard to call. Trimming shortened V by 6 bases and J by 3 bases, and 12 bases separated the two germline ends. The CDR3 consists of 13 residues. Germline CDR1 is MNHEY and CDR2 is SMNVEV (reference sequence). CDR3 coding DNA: TGTGCCAGCAGATCCTACGGCCTCTACGAGCAGTACTTC. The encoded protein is CASRSYGLYEQYF.

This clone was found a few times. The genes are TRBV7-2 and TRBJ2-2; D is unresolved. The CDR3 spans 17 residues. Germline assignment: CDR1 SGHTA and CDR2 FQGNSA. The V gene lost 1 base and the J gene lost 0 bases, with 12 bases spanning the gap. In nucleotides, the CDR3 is TGTGCCAGCAGCTTAGGGTGGTGGTACGCGAACACCGGGGAGCTGTTTTTT. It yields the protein CASSLGWWYANTGELFF.

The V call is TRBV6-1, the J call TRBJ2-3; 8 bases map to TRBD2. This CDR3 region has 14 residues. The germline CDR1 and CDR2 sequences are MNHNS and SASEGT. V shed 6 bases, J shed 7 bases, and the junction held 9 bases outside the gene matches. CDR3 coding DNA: TGTGCCAGCAGAGATCCCGGGACTAGGCATACGCAGTATTTT. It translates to CASRDPGTRHTQYF.

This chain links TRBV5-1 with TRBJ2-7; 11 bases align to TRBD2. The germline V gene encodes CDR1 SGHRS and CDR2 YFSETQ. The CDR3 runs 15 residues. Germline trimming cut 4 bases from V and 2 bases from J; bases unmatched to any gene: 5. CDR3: CASSPGGLAAYEQYF. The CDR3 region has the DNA TGCGCCAGCAGCCCGGGGGGACTAGCGGCCTACGAGCAGTACTTC.

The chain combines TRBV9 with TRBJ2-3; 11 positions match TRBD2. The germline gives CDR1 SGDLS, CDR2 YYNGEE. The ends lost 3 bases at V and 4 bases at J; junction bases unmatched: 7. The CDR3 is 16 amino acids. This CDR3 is CASSEGTSGYSDTQYF. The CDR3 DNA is TGTGCCAGCAGCGAGGGGACTAGCGGCTACTCAGATACGCAGTATTTT.

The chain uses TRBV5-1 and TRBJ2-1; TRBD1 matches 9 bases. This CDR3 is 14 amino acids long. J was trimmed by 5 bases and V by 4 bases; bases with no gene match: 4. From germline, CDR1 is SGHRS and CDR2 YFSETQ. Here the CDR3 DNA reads TGCGCCAGCAGCGTGGGACAGGGAAACAATGAGCAGTTCTTC. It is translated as CASSVGQGNNEQFF.

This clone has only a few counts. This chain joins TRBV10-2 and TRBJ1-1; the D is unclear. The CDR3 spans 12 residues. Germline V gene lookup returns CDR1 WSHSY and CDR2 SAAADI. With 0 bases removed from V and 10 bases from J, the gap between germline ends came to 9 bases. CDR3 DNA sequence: TGCGCCAGCAGTGAGTCGTTGAGAGGAGCTTTCTTT. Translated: CASSESLRGAFF.